This entry features one T cell receptor (beta chain) sequence. The table lists this clonotype with many counts. Its antigen target is currently unknown. The record has no base qualities; no much larger clone is one base away. This sample is drawn from a study of T cells in Graves' hyperthyroidism and ophthalmopathy (dated by TCRdb to between 2017 and 2020). For the study in its entirety: Peripheral blood was sampled at the time of initial diagnosis, prior to any treatment. A discovery cohort of 95 to 100 patients, roughly 45 with Graves' ophthalmopathy and 57 with stable Graves' hyperthyroidism, was used to find distinguishing TCR V-J signatures. An independent validation cohort of some 18 hyperthyroidism patients and roughly 16 patients who later progressed to ophthalmopathy tested prospective prediction of ophthalmopathy. For training and testing, the 100 or so patients in the discovery cohort were randomly divided in a 7:3 ratio. Thyroid tissue and blood T-cell repertoires from six Graves' hyperthyroidism patients were also compared in the study. After sampling, hyperthyroidism patients received methimazole starting at 30 mg daily, and ophthalmopathy patients received high-dose intravenous methylprednisolone. The paper reports TCR Vbeta CDR3 sequencing of roughly 140 peripheral blood samples: some 41 ophthalmopathy, roughly 80 hyperthyroidism and around 17 progressor patients. What the study reported, not specific to this receptor: In validation, the model predicted progression to ophthalmopathy with around 71% sensitivity and roughly 75% specificity, a median of about six months before onset. Sample size was not statistically predetermined, and blinding of investigators to group allocation was not performed. A 13 V-J signature model separated ophthalmopathy from stable hyperthyroidism, with 87.88% sensitivity and 81% to 82% specificity in cross-validation and 80%/75% in testing. Most expanded thyroid clonotypes (frequency above 0.001) were also detected in blood, a finding suggesting that blood repertoires may reflect thyroid immune responses.

Graves' hyperthyroidism was defined as stable when no progression to ophthalmopathy occurred over 18 months of follow-up. Hyperthyroidism patients were aged 18 to 65 years and newly diagnosed, with disease duration of less than 2 months. Patients with uncontrolled infections, other autoimmune diseases, pregnancy or lactation were excluded. Diagnoses were established on the basis of clinical symptoms, serum thyroxine and TRAb, thyroid ultrasound, and orbital computed tomography. PBMCs were separated from approximately 9.9 ml of fresh peripheral blood using Ficoll-Paque density gradient centrifugation. Total RNA was extracted using Trizol reagent, and RNA quality was assessed on an Agilent 2100 Bioanalyzer. The TCR beta CDR3 regions were amplified from the RNA transcripts. For the first round of RT-PCR on the TCR CDR3, the HTBI primer set was used together with the Qiagen OneStep RT-PCR kit. The libraries were constructed in a second round of multiplex PCR and then size-selected and purified. Paired-end sequencing of the libraries was performed with 100 bp reads on an Illumina HiSeq2000. In the authors' own workflow: Raw data were processed with SOAPnuke, discarding reads with adapters, uncalled bases, mean Phred below 15, or no exact constant-primer or identifier match. High-quality paired reads were merged using COPE v1.2.5, and each unique nucleotide sequence was defined as a clonotype. Clonotypes were aligned to IMGT TRBV, TRBD and TRBJ reference segments using MiTCR v1.1. The analysis was restricted to V-J combinations with a frequency above 0.0001, which together covered just over 99% of the repertoires. A TCS score was defined as the ratio of F50 (clonal expansion) to E x V (chaos), with BLOSUM62-based TCRdist applied between CDR3 peptides within each V-J. Welch's t-statistics and random forest reduced just over 500 V-J features to around 14, which were used in a naive Bayes classifier (R e1071). TCRdb passed the public sequencing reads through fastp at Q25 and MiXCR, retaining productive beta sequences. Identical CDR3 proteins give one entry, which carries the most common genes and DNA. These V and J calls are TCRdb output, not the study's own analysis. This sample comprises around 340,000 distinct CDR3 sequences, around a sixth of them detected only once. The ten top clones hold approximately 49% of the sample.

The CDR3 runs 14 residues from the cysteine to the phenylalanine. Left in the record is the CDR3 DNA by itself, 42 bases read in frame from the first base. Taken from the germline V gene, the CDR1 and CDR2 loops are SGHTA and FQGNSA. V loses 5 bases, J loses 5 bases, and the germline ends lie 12 bases apart. The sequence links TRBV7-2 to TRBJ1-4; TRBD1 is a weak D gene call, 6 bases matching. The sequence came from a woman between 45 and 65 years old with Graves' hyperthyroidism. The sample consisted of blood. This receptor carries the CDR3 CASSHGQPNEKLFF. The DNA is TGTGCCAGCAGCCATGGACAGCCCAATGAAAAACTGTTTTTT.